This TCR beta chain came from a study of blood T cells in healthy people across ages. V lost 8 bases and J 0 bases, leaving 11 bases between the germline ends. This CDR3 comprises 13 residues. Germline V gene sequence: CDR1 MNHEY, CDR2 SMNVEV (reference sequence). Then a second PCR, running roughly 7 to 11 cycles, was carried out with a sample-barcoded 5' primer and a J-beta primer mix. From the 5' RACE reads, TCRdb called clonotypes with MiXCR, one entry per CDR3 protein. The sample yields 1,300,000 or so distinct CDR3 sequences, approximately 59% seen once. The sequencing sample was made of blood. The chain uses TRBV27 and TRBJ2-7; D is perhaps TRBD1 (6 bases). This receptor was identified in a man younger than 30 in good health. This CDR3 is CASARTASYEQYF. In nucleotides, the CDR3 is TGTGCCAGCGCTAGGACAGCCTCCTACGAGCAGTACTTC.